This T cell receptor beta chain was obtained from a study of T cell repertoires in aging, cancer and after chemotherapy. The overall study: Six age groups, ranging from 30 or younger to 70 or older, included the donors. Over several months to years, re-sampled healthy donor repertoires clearly shared clones.

This clonotype was observed a few times. What it binds is unknown. A mixed TRB-A/B primer pool amplified rearranged TRB by multiplex touch-down PCR. TCRdb re-analysed the multiplex PCR reads in MiXCR, keeping a single row per CDR3 protein. The sample consists of about 8,400 distinct CDR3 sequences, roughly 30% of them appearing once. TCR beta rearrangements were amplified from peripheral blood genomic DNA. There are 14 residues in the CDR3. Germline values: CDR1 MNHEY, CDR2 SMNVEV (reference sequence). The trim removed 5 bases at V and 3 bases at J, leaving 3 bases unmatched. Whole-study results and caveats: In cancer patients, declining TCR diversity with age involved lost richness and lost evenness.

The genes are TRBV27 and TRBJ1-4; 7 bases align to TRBD1. This sequence was found in a human donor in good health. Sequenced material: blood. The CDR3 DNA follows: TGTGCCAGCAGTGGACAGGCCCCTAATGAAAAACTGTTTTTT. This translates into CASSGQAPNEKLFF. The entire variable domain, with the rest obtained from reference TRBV27 and TRBJ1-4, is as follows: EAQVTQNPRYLITVTGKKLTVTCSQNMNHEYMSWYRQDPGLGLRQIYYSMNVEVTDKGDVPEGYKVSRKEKRNFPLILESPSPNQTSLYFCASSGQAPNEKLFFGSGTQLSVL.